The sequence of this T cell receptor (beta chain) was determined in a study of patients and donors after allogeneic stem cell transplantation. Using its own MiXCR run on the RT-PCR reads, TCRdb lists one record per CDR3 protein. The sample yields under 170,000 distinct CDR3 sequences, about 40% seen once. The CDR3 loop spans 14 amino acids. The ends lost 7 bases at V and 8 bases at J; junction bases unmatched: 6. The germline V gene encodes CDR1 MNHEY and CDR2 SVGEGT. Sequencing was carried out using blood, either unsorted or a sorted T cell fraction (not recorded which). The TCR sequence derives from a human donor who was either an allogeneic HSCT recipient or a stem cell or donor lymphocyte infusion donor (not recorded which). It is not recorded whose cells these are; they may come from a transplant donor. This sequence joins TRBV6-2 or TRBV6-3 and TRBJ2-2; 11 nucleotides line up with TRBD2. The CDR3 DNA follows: TGTGCCAGCACCCCGACTAGCGGGGTGGGGGAGCTGTTTTTT. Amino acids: CASTPTSGVGELFF.